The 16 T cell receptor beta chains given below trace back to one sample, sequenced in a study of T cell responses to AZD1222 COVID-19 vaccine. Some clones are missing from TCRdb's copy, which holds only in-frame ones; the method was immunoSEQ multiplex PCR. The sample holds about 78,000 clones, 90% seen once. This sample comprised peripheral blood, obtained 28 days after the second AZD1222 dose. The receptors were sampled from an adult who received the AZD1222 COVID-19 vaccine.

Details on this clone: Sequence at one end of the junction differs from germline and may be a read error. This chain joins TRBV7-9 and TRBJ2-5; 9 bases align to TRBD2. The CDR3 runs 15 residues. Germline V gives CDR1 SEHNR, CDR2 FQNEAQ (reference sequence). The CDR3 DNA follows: TGTGCCAGCAGGTTAGCGGGAGTACTCTGGGAGACCCAGTACTTC. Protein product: CASRLAGVLWETQYF.

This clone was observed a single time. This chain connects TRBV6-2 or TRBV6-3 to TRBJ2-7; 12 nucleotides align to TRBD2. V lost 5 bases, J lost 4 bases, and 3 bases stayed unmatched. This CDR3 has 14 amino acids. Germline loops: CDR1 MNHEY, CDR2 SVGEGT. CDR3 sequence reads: CASSRTSGEYEQYF. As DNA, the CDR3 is TGTGCCAGCAGTAGGACTAGCGGGGAATACGAGCAGTACTTC.

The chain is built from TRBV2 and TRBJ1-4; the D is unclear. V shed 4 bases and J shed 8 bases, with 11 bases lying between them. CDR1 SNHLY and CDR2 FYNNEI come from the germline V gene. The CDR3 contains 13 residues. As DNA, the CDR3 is TGTGCCAGCAGTGCTCAACTTCGGGAAAAACTGTTTTTT. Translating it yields CASSAQLREKLFF.

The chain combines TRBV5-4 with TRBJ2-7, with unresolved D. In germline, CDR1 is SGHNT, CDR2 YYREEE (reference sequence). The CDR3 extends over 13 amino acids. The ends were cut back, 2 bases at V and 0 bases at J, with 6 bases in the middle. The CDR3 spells CASSLTVSYEQYF. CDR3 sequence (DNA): TGTGCCAGCAGCTTAACAGTCTCCTACGAGCAGTACTTC.

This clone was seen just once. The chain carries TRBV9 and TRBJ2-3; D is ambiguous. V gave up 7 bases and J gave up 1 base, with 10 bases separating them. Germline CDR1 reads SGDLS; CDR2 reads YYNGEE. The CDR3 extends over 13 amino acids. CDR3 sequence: CASGGSRTDTQYF. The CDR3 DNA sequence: TGTGCCAGCGGCGGCAGCCGCACAGATACGCAGTATTTT.

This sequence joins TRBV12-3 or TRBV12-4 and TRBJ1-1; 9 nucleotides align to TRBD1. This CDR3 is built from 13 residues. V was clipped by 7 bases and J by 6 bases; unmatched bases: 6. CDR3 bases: TGTGCCAGCACCGTGGGACAGGGCGCTGAAGCTTTCTTT. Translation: CASTVGQGAEAFF.

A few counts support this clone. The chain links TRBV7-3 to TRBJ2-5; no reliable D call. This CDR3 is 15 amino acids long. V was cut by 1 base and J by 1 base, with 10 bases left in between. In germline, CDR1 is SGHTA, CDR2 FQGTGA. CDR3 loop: CASSLKGSGQETQYF. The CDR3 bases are TGTGCCAGCAGCTTAAAGGGTTCGGGCCAAGAGACCCAGTACTTC.

Here the CDR3 DNA reads TGTGCCAGCAGCGACCGACAGGGGGAGGGCTATGGCTACACCTTC. It is translated as CASSDRQGEGYGYTF. V gene TRBV7-8 combines with J gene TRBJ1-2, with 9 bases matching TRBD1. Germline trimming cut 5 bases from V and 4 bases from J; bases unmatched to any gene: 8. CDR1 and CDR2 from the germline V gene are SGHVS and FQNEAQ. The CDR3 runs 15 residues.

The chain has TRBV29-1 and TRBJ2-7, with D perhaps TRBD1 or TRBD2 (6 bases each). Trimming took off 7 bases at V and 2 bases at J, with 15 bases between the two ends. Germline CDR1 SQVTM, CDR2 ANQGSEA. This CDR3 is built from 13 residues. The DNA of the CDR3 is TGCAGCGCCGGGACACGGACTACCTACGAGCAGTACTTC. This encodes CSAGTRTTYEQYF.

The CDR3 DNA reads as TGTGCCAGCAGCCAGGAGGATCTGGCCAAAAACATTCAGTACTTC. It is translated as CASSQEDLAKNIQYF. The chain couples TRBV4-2 to TRBJ2-4; D perhaps matches TRBD2 (5 bases). V was cut by 3 bases and J by 1 base, with 10 bases left in between. Per germline, CDR1 LGHNA and CDR2 YNFKEQ. This CDR3 is 15 amino acids long.

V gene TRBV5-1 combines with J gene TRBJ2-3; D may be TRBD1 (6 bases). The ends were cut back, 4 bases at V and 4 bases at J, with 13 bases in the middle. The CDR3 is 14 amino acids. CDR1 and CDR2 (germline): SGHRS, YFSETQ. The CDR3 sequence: CASSERTAADTQYF. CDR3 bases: TGCGCCAGCAGCGAACGGACAGCCGCAGATACGCAGTATTTT. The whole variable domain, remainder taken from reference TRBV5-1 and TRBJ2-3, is KAGVTQTPRYLIKTRGQQVTLSCSPISGHRSVSWYQQTPGQGLQFLFEYFSETQRNKGNFPGRFSGRQFSNSRSEMNVSTLELGDSALYLCASSERTAADTQYFGPGTRLTVL.

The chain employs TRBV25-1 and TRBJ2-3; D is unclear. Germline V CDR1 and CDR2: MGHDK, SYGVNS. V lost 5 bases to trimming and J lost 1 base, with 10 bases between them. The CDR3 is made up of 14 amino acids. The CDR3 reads CASSSNGGTDTQYF. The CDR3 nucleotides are TGTGCCAGCAGTTCTAATGGGGGCACAGATACGCAGTATTTT.

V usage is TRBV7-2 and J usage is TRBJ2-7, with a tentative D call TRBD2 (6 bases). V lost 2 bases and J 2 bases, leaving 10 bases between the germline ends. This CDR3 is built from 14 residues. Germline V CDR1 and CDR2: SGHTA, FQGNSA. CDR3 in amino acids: CASSLSGVTYEQYF. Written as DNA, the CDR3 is TGTGCCAGCAGCTTATCGGGAGTCACCTACGAGCAGTACTTC.

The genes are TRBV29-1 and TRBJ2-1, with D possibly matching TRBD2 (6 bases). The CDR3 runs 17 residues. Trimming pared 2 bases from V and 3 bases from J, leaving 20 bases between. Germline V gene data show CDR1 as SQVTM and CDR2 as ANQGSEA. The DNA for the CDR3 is TGCAGCGTTGAAAGGAGGGGCTCCCGAGTTAACTACAATGAGCAGTTCTTC. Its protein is CSVERRGSRVNYNEQFF.

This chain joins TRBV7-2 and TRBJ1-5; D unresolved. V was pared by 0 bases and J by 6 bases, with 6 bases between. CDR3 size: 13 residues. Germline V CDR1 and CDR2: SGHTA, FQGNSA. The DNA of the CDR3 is TGTGCCAGCAGCTTAGCGCGGGCTCAGCCCCAGCATTTT. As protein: CASSLARAQPQHF.

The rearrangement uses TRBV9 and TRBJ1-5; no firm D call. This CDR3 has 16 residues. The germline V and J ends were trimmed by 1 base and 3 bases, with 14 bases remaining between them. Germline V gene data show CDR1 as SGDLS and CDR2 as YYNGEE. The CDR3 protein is CASSVKGGVPNQPQHF. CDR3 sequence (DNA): TGTGCCAGCAGCGTAAAGGGCGGGGTTCCCAATCAGCCCCAGCATTTT.